This T cell receptor beta chain was recovered during a study of regulatory T cells in long-lasting Graves disease. Notes on the study in general: Small sample size may have lowered accuracy. Persistent cases favored TRBV28, TRBJ1-2 and TRBJ2-5.

To make TCR beta libraries, researchers used iRepertoire HTBI primers and Arm-PCR of CDR3 regions. Each CDR3 protein is one row after TCRdb ran MiXCR on the multiplex PCR reads. The sample lists roughly 400,000 distinct CDR3 sequences, roughly 15% occurring once. This clonotype was observed a few times. The antigen remains unidentified. Time point indicated: newly diagnosed GD, antithyroid drugs for less than 3 months. Following extraction of RNA from PBMCs, that RNA was used to make the TCR library. The germline V and J ends were trimmed by 6 bases and 10 bases, with 15 bases remaining between them. This CDR3 contains 12 residues. These data were likewise used in another study, on T cells in Graves' hyperthyroidism and ophthalmopathy. That study adds: Prediction of ophthalmopathy progression came a median approximately 6 months pre-onset.

This chain uses TRBV12-3 or TRBV12-4 with TRBJ1-1; no clear D. This clonotype was obtained from a woman aged 18-29 years with Graves disease. Here the sequenced sample was peripheral blood mononuclear cells (PBMCs), taken at new diagnosis, from a patient treated with antithyroid drugs. The CDR3 here is CASSSTLRGAFF. The DNA for the CDR3 is TGTGCCAGCAGCTCCACCCTCCGGGGAGCTTTCTTT.